The 28 T cell receptor beta chains below come from one sample, sequenced in a study of CXCR3-negative and CXCR3-positive naive CD8 T cells. The method, 5' RACE with UMI labels, was used to prepare the TRB cDNA libraries. TCRdb reprocessed the 5' RACE reads; each CDR3 protein has one entry and no DNA is given. The data include over 100,000 distinct CDR3 sequences; the top ten clones carry 0.45% to 0.6%. Sequencing was done on a sample of naive CXCR3- CD8+ T cells from blood. Regarding subset: CD45RO-CCR7+CD27+CD95- naive CD8+ T cells lacking CXCR3 (TNR3-). Receptors were obtained from a human donor in good health. Some clones in this sample may be carry-over from other donors' samples.

This chain links TRBV18 with TRBJ2-1; checking the TCRdb D call of TRBD1 is not possible without DNA. Germline CDR1 KGHSH, CDR2 LQKENI. The CDR3 length is 14 residues. CDR3 sequence: CASSREGAYNEQFF.

The V call is TRBV28, the J call TRBJ2-3; no DNA is available, so the TRBD2 call from TCRdb remains unchecked. The CDR3 has 16 amino acids. Germline CDR1 is MDHEN and CDR2 is SYDVKM. CDR3 amino acids: CASSLISGPITDTQYF.

The chain recombines TRBV20-1 with TRBJ2-7; with no DNA, the TCRdb D assignment of TRBD2 cannot be verified. This CDR3 spans 15 amino acids. CDR1 is DFQATT, CDR2 SNEGSKA, per germline (reference sequence). The chain's CDR3 is CSAPSGLGVFGEQYF.

The rearrangement joins TRBV12-3 or TRBV12-4 to TRBJ2-5; as DNA is missing, the TRBD1 call by TCRdb cannot be tested. CDR3 size: 14 residues. The CDR3 here is CASSATGLQETQYF.

The chain is built from TRBV6-5 and TRBJ2-7. The CDR3 covers 14 residues. Germline V lookup: CDR1 MNHEY, CDR2 SVGAGI. Here the CDR3 reads CASSHHGRDWEQYF.

V is TRBV3-1 and J is TRBJ1-2. CDR3 size: 17 residues. Germline assignment: CDR1 LGHDT and CDR2 YNNKEL (reference sequence). CDR3 sequence: CASSQGALAGGVYGYTF.

Here the CDR3 reads CASLSGGPDTQYF. The V and J genes are TRBV12-3 or TRBV12-4 and TRBJ2-3; with no DNA, the TCRdb D assignment of TRBD2 cannot be verified. CDR3 length equals 13 residues.

The gene calls are TRBV29-1 and TRBJ2-5; the TCRdb call, TRBD1, lacks DNA for checking. Germline CDR1 is SQVTM and CDR2 is ANQGSEA. The CDR3 is 16 amino acids. CDR3 region: CSVEDLGQGAWETQYF. Using reference TRBV29-1 and TRBJ2-5 for the parts outside the CDR3, the full variable domain is SAVISQKPSRDICQRGTSLTIQCQVDSQVTMMFWYRQQPGQSLTLIATANQGSEATYESGFVIDKFPISRPNLTFSTLTVSNMSPEDSSIYLCSVEDLGQGAWETQYFGPGTRLLVL.

The gene calls are TRBV20-1 and TRBJ1-2. This CDR3 is 15 amino acids long. Per germline, CDR1 DFQATT and CDR2 SNEGSKA (reference sequence). The CDR3 loop is CSARDIAQTNYGYTF.

The chain uses TRBV7-9 and TRBJ1-1. The CDR3 sequence is 13 residues long. The germline gives CDR1 SEHNR, CDR2 FQNEAQ (reference sequence). Here the CDR3 reads CASSFELNTEAFF.

This chain links TRBV27 with TRBJ2-3; checking the TCRdb D call of TRBD2 is not possible without DNA. CDR1 MNHEY and CDR2 SMNVEV come from the germline V gene (reference sequence). The CDR3 has 16 amino acids. CDR3 loop: CASSLFAGGSTDTQYF.

The chain combines TRBV11-2 with TRBJ2-7; the TCRdb D gene call, TRBD1, has no DNA to confirm it. Germline V gene lookup returns CDR1 SGHAT and CDR2 FQNNGV. The CDR3 is 15 amino acids. The CDR3 protein is CASSLGQARPYEQYF.

The chain employs TRBV13 and TRBJ2-5; TCRdb calls TRBD1, which cannot be checked without DNA. The germline V gene has CDR1 PRHDT and CDR2 FYEKMQ (reference sequence). The CDR3 totals 15 residues. This chain's CDR3 is CASSLVLGAQETQYF. Complete variable domain (other parts from reference TRBV13 and TRBJ2-5): AAGVIQSPRHLIKEKRETATLKCYPIPRHDTVYWYQQGPGQDPQFLISFYEKMQSDKGSIPDRFSAQQFSDYHSELNMSSLELGDSALYFCASSLVLGAQETQYFGPGTRLLVL.

The chain employs TRBV24-1 and TRBJ2-1; the TCRdb call, TRBD1, lacks DNA for checking. Per the germline V gene, CDR1 is KGHDR and CDR2 is SFDVKD. The CDR3 length is 14 residues. The CDR3 region is CATSDFPQGNEQFF.

CDR3 sequence reads: CASSLGGSTDTQYF. The gene calls are TRBV12-3 or TRBV12-4 and TRBJ2-3; TCRdb names TRBD1, which stays unverified in the absence of DNA. The CDR3 loop spans 14 amino acids.

The gene calls are TRBV28 and TRBJ2-1; TCRdb gives TRBD1 as the D gene, but with no DNA this cannot be confirmed. CDR3 length: 15 residues. Germline CDR1 MDHEN, CDR2 SYDVKM. The chain's CDR3 is CASSPQTGTSHEQFF.

The chain uses TRBV27 and TRBJ2-1; as DNA is missing, the TRBD1 call by TCRdb cannot be tested. Per the germline V gene, CDR1 is MNHEY and CDR2 is SMNVEV (reference sequence). This CDR3 is built from 13 residues. The chain's CDR3 is CASRPGVWAEQFF.

The J gene is TRBJ2-1, the V gene TRBV19; TCRdb's D call, TRBD1, is unchecked because there is no DNA. The CDR3 spans 14 residues. Germline-derived CDR1 and CDR2 are LNHDA and SQIVND (reference sequence). CDR3 loop: CASSLDRGYNEQFF.

This chain connects TRBV7-2 to TRBJ2-7. The CDR3 contains 13 residues. Germline V gene lookup returns CDR1 SGHTA and CDR2 FQGNSA. This chain's CDR3 is CASSTLNQDEQYF.

The chain couples TRBV5-6 to TRBJ2-3; the D call of TRBD1 rests on TCRdb alone, since no DNA is present to check it. Germline loops: CDR1 SGHDT, CDR2 YYEEEE. This CDR3 comprises 15 residues. CDR3 amino acids: CASSLVKGATGTQYF.

The V call is TRBV7-2, the J call TRBJ1-2; TCRdb returns TRBD1, unconfirmable since there is no DNA. This CDR3 has 15 residues. Looked up from germline, CDR1 is SGHTA and CDR2 is FQGNSA. The CDR3 loop reads CASSFNGRPNYGYTF.

The rearrangement joins TRBV20-1 to TRBJ2-5. Germline loops: CDR1 DFQATT, CDR2 SNEGSKA (reference sequence). This CDR3 comprises 13 residues. The chain's CDR3 is CSARFLAGETQYF.

The chain carries TRBV4-1 and TRBJ1-3; TCRdb returns TRBD1, unconfirmable since there is no DNA. The CDR3 has 18 residues. Germline V gene lookup returns CDR1 MGHRA and CDR2 YSYEKL. The CDR3 sequence is CASSQGAPGQVSGNTIYF.

The rearrangement joins TRBV14 to TRBJ2-7. Germline lookup yields CDR1 SGHDN and CDR2 FVKESK. The CDR3 is 11 amino acids. CDR3 loop: CASSQYYEQYF.

The chain combines TRBV5-1 with TRBJ2-7; TCRdb selects TRBD2, and the lack of DNA leaves this call unchecked. Germline CDR1 reads SGHRS; CDR2 reads YFSETQ. The CDR3 has 17 residues. CDR3 sequence reads: CASSWTSGSGSIYEQYF.

This chain links TRBV7-6 with TRBJ2-7. The germline gives CDR1 SGHVS, CDR2 FNYEAQ. The CDR3 spans 14 residues. CDR3 in amino acids: CASSFAESSYEQYF.

This rearrangement joins TRBV28 to TRBJ2-1; TCRdb reports TRBD2, a call that lacks DNA to check it against. CDR3 size: 15 residues. Per germline, CDR1 MDHEN and CDR2 SYDVKM. The CDR3 here is CASSLGTSGSKEQFF.

CDR3 amino acids: CASSVPSGGAFADTQYF. The chain links TRBV7-6 to TRBJ2-3; with no DNA, the TCRdb D assignment of TRBD2 cannot be verified. Germline lookup yields CDR1 SGHVS and CDR2 FNYEAQ. CDR3 length: 17 residues.